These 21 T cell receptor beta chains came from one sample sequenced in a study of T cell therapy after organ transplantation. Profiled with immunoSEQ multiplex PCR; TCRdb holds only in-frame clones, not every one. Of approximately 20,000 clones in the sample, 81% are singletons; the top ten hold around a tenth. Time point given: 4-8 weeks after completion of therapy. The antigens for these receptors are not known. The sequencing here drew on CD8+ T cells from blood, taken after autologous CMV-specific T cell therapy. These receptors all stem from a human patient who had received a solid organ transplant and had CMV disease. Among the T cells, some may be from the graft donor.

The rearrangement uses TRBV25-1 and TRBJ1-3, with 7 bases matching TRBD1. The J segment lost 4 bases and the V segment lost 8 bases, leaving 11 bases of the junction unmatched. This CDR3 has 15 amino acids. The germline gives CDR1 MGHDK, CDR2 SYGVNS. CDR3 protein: CASSPPGTAGNTIYF. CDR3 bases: TGTGCCAGCTCACCACCCGGGACAGCGGGAAACACCATATATTTT.

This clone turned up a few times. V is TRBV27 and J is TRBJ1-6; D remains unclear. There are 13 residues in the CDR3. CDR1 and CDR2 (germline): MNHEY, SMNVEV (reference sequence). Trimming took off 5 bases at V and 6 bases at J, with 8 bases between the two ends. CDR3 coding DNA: TGTGCCAGCAGTATTACTCGTAATTCACCCCTCCACTTT. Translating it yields CASSITRNSPLHF.

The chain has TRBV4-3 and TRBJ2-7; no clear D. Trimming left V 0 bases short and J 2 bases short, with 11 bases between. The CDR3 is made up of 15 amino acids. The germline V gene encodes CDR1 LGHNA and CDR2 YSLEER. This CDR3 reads CASSQDQEPAYEQYF. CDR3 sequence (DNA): TGCGCCAGCAGCCAAGACCAGGAACCAGCCTACGAGCAGTACTTC.

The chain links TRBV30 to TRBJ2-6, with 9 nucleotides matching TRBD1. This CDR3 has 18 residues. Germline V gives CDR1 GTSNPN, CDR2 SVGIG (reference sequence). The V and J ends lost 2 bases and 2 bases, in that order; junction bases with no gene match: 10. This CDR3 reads CAWSYLGTGFAGANVLTF. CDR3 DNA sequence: TGTGCCTGGAGTTACCTTGGGACAGGGTTCGCTGGGGCCAACGTCCTGACTTTC.

Here the CDR3 DNA reads TGTGCCAGTAGTTCTCCGACCGGCTCCTACGAGCAGTACTTC. This gives the protein CASSSPTGSYEQYF. The rearrangement links TRBV19 to TRBJ2-7, with unresolved D. V dropped 5 bases and J dropped 0 bases, with 11 bases sitting between them. The CDR3 spans 14 residues. The V gene's germline CDR1 is LNHDA and CDR2 SQIVND (reference sequence). Together with reference TRBV19 and TRBJ2-7, the CDR3 gives the full variable domain: DGGITQSPKYLFRKEGQNVTLSCEQNLNHDAMYWYRQDPGQGLRLIYYSQIVNDFQKGDIAEGYSVSREKKESFPLTVTSAQKNPTAFYLCASSSPTGSYEQYFGPGTRLTVT.

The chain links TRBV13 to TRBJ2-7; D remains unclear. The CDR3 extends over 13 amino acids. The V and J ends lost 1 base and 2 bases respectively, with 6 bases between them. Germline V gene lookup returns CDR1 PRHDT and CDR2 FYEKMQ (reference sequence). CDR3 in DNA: TGTGCCAGCAGCTTAGCAGCCACCTACGAGCAGTACTTC. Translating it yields CASSLAATYEQYF.

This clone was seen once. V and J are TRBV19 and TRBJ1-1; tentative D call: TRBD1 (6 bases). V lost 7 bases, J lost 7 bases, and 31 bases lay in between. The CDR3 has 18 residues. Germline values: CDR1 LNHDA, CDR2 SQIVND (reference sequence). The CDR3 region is CASMYATGGVHHQGEAFF. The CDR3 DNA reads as TGTGCCAGTATGTATGCGACAGGTGGGGTCCACCATCAGGGTGAAGCTTTCTTT.

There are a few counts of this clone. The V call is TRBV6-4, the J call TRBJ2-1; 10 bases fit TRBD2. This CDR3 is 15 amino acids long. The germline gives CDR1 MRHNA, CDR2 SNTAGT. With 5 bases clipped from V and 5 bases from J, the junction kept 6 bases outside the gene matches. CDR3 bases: TGTGCCAGCAGTCCCCTAGCGGGAGAAAACAATGAGCAGTTCTTC. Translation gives CASSPLAGENNEQFF.

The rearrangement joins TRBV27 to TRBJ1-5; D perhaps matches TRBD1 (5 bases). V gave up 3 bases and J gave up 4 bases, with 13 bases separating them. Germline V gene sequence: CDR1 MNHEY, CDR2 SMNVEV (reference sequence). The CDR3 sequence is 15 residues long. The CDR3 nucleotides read TGTGCCAGCAGTTTCACCGGGACCACGAATCAGCCCCAGCATTTT. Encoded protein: CASSFTGTTNQPQHF.

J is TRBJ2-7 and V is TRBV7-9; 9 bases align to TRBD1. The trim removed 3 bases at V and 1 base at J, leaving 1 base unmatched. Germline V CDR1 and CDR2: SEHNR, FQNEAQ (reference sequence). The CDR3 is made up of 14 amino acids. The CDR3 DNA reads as TGTGCCAGCAGCTTGACAGGGGGGTCCTACGAGCAGTACTTC. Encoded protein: CASSLTGGSYEQYF.

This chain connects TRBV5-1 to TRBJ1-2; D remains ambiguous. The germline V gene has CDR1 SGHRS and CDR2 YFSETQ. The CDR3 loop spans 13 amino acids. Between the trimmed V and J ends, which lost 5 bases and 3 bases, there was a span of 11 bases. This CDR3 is CASRLEAYYGYTF. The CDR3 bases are TGCGCCAGCAGACTGGAGGCCTACTATGGCTACACCTTC.

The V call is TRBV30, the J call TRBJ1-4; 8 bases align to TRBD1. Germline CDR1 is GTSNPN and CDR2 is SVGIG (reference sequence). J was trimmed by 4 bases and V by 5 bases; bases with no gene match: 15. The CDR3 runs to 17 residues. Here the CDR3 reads CAWSYYGQGGFNEKLFF. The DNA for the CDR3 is TGTGCCTGGTCCTACTACGGACAGGGAGGATTTAATGAAAAACTGTTTTTT.

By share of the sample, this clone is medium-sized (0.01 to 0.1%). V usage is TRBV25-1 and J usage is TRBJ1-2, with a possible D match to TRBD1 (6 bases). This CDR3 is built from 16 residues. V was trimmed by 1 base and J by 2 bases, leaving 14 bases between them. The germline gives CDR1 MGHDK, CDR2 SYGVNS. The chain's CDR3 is CASSELKAGANYGYTF. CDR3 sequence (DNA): TGTGCCAGCAGTGAATTGAAGGCAGGGGCGAACTATGGCTACACCTTC.

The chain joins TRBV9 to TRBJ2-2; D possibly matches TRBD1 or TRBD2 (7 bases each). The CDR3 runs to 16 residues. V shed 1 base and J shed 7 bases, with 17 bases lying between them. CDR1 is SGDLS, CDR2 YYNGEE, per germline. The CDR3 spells CASSVFTGEGVGELFF. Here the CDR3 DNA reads TGTGCCAGCAGCGTATTCACAGGGGAGGGGGTCGGGGAGCTGTTTTTT.

In nucleotides, the CDR3 is TGCGCCAGCAGCCAAAGATTCCGAGTCCACGAGCAGTACTTC. This sequence encodes CASSQRFRVHEQYF. The J gene is TRBJ2-7, the V gene TRBV4-1; unclear D gene. The V end was cut by 2 bases, the J end by 5 bases, with 13 bases between. Germline V CDR1 and CDR2: MGHRA, YSYEKL. CDR3 length equals 14 residues.

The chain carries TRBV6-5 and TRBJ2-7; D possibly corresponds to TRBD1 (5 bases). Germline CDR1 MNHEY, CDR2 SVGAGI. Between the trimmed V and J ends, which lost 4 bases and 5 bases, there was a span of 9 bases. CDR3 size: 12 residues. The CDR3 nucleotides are TGTGCCAGCAGTTCCCTAGGGGACGAGCAGTACTTC. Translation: CASSSLGDEQYF.

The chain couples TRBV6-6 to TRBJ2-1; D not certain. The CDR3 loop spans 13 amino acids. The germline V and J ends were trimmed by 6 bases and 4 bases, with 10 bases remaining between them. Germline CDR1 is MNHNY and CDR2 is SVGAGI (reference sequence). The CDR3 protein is CASSSQLYNEQFF. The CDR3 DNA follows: TGTGCCAGCAGCTCCCAGTTGTACAATGAGCAGTTCTTC.

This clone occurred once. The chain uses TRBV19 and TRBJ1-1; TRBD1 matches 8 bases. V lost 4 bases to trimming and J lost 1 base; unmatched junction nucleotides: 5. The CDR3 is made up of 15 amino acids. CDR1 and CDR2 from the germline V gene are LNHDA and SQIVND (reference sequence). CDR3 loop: CASSTGTGWNTEAFF. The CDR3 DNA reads TGTGCCAGTAGTACCGGGACAGGCTGGAACACTGAAGCTTTCTTT. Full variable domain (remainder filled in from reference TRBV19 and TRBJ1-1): DGGITQSPKYLFRKEGQNVTLSCEQNLNHDAMYWYRQDPGQGLRLIYYSQIVNDFQKGDIAEGYSVSREKKESFPLTVTSAQKNPTAFYLCASSTGTGWNTEAFFGQGTRLTVV.

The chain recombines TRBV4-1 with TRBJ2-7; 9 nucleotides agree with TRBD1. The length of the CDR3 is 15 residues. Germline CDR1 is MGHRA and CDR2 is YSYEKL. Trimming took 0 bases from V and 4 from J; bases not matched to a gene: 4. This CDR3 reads CASSQDGDRGYEQYF. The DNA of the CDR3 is TGCGCCAGCAGCCAAGATGGAGACAGGGGGTACGAGCAGTACTTC.

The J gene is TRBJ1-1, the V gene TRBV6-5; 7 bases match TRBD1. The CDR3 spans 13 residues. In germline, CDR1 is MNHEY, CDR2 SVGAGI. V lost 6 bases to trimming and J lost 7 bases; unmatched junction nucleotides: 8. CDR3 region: CASRSGTVFEAFF. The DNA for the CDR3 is TGTGCCAGCAGGTCCGGGACAGTGTTTGAAGCTTTCTTT.

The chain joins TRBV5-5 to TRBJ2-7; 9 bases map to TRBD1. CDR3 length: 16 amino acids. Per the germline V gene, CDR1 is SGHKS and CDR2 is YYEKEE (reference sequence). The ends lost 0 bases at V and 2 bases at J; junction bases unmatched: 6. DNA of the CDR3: TGTGCCAGCAGCTTGGAACTCCGGGACAGGGCCTACGAGCAGTACTTC. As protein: CASSLELRDRAYEQYF.